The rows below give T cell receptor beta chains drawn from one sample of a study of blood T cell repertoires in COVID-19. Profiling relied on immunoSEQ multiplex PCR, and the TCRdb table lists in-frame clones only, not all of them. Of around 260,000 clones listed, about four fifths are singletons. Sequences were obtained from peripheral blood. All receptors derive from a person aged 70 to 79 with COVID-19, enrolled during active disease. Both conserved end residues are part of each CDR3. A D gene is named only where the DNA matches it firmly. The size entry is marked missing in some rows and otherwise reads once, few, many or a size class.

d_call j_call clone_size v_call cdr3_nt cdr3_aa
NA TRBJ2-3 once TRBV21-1 TGTGCCAGCAGCAGCTACAGGTCGCCCACAGATACGCAGTATTTT CASSSYRSPTDTQYF
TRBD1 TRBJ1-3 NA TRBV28 TGTGCCAGCAGTTTCCGACCGGGACAGGGTGGGGACTACTCTGGAAACACCATATATTTT CASSFRPGQGGDYSGNTIYF
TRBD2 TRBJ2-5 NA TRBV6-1 TGTGCCAGCAGTGACTTCGGTAGCGGGAGTCAAGAGACCCAGTACTTC CASSDFGSGSQETQYF
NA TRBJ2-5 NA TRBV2 TGTGCCTCCAAACGTGGGAGTCTAGAGACCCAGTACTTC CASKRGSLETQYF
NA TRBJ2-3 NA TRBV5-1 TGCGCCAGCAGCTTGGGAGAGACTACAGATACGCAGTATTTT CASSLGETTDTQYF
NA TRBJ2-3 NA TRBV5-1 TGCGCCAGCAGCTTGGTTGGGGCAACTAGCACAGATACGCAGTATTTT CASSLVGATSTDTQYF
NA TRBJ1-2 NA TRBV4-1 TGCGCCAGCAGCCAAGTGGGGGCGTACTATGGCTACACCTTC CASSQVGAYYGYTF
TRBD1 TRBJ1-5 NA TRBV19 TGTGCCAGTAGTACCTTTGGGACAGCGAGCAATCAGCCCCAGCATTTT CASSTFGTASNQPQHF
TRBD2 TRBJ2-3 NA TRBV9 TGTGCCAGCAGCAGCTCGGGGGGACTCCCAGTTACGCAGTATTTT CASSSSGGLPVTQYF
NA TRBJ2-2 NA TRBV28 TGTGCCAGCAGTTTTAATCCGAGCGCGAACACCGGGGAGCTGTTTTTT CASSFNPSANTGELFF
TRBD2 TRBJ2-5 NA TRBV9 TGTGCCAGCAACCTAGCGGGGGGGGAGGAGACCCAGTACTTC CASNLAGGEETQYF
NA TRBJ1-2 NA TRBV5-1 TGCGCCAGCAGCTTGCCGAACGGGGATGGCTACACCTTC CASSLPNGDGYTF
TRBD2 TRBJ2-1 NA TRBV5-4 TGTGCCAGCAGCGGGACTAGCGGGGGGTACAATGAGCAGTTCTTC CASSGTSGGYNEQFF
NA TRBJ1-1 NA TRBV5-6 TGTGCCAGCAGCCGTGGGACAATCTTGGGGATGAACACTGAAGCTTTCTTT CASSRGTILGMNTEAFF
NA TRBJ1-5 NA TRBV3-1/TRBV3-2 TGTGCCAGCAGCCGCGGTAGCAATAGCAATCAGCCCCAGCATTTT CASSRGSNSNQPQHF
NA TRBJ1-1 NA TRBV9 TGTGCCAGCAGCGAGTTTATGGGGGCGAACACTGAAGCTTTCTTT CASSEFMGANTEAFF
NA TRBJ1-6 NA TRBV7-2 TGTGCCAGCAGCTTAGTGGGCTTTCGCTCCTATAATTCACCCCTCCACTTT CASSLVGFRSYNSPLHF
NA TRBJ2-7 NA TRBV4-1 TGCGCCAGCAGCCAGGGCCCATACGAGCAGTACTTC CASSQGPYEQYF
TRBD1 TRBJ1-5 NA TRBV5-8 TGTGCCAGCAGCGTACCAGGGGGACGTCCTAGCAATCAGCCCCAGCATTTT CASSVPGGRPSNQPQHF
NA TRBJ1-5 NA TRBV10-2 TGCGCCAGCAGTGAGTCGGGCTCTAATCAGCCCCAGCATTTT CASSESGSNQPQHF